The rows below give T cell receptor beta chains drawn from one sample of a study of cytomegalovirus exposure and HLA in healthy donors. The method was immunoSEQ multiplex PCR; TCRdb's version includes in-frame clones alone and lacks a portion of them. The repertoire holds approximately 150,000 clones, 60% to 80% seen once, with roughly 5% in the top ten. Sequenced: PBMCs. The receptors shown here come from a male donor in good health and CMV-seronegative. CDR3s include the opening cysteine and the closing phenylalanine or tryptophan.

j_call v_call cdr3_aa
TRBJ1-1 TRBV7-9 CAIGAGGVNTEAFF
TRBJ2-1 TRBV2 CASSADRGPYNEQFF
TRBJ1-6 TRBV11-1 CASSLADWSSPLHF
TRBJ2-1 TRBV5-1 CASSLADRLSSEQFF
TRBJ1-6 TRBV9 CASSADSSPRNSPLHF
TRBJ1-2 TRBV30 CAWNAGAPRGYTF
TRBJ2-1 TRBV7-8 CASSLPRLAGGSSYNEQFF
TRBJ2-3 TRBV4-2 CASSQSLADTQYF
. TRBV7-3 CASSLTSQGPYEQYF
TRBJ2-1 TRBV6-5 CASSPGEVNEQFF
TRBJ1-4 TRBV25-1 CASSADRGFANEKLFF
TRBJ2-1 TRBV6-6 CASSRLAGVLNEQFF
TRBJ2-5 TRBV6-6 CASVSGQESQYF
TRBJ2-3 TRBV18 CASSPQGQGSTDTQYF
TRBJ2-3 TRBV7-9 CASSLRASGRVDTQYF
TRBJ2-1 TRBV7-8 CASSLFVSVNEQFF
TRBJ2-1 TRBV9 CASSGTSGTYNEQFF
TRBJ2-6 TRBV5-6 CASSFPGSGANVLTF
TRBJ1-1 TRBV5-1 CASSRQGRPNTEAFF
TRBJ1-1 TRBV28 CASSAPGRGRTEAFF
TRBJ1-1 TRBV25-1 CASSDYNSGGAAFF
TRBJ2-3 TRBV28 CASSGAGLNTDTQYF
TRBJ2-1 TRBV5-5 CASSLSGGYNEQFF
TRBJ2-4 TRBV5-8 CASSLQGSAKNIQYF
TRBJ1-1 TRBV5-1 CASSFETANTEAFF
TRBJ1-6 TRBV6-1 CASSGEQGAGSPPHF
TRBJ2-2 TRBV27 CASRQGSAQDGELFF
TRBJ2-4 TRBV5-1 CATGTGTKGDIQYF
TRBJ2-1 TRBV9 CASSQQGGEQFF
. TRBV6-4 CASSDAGDRPVSYEQYF
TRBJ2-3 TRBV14 CASSQDRAGGKHF